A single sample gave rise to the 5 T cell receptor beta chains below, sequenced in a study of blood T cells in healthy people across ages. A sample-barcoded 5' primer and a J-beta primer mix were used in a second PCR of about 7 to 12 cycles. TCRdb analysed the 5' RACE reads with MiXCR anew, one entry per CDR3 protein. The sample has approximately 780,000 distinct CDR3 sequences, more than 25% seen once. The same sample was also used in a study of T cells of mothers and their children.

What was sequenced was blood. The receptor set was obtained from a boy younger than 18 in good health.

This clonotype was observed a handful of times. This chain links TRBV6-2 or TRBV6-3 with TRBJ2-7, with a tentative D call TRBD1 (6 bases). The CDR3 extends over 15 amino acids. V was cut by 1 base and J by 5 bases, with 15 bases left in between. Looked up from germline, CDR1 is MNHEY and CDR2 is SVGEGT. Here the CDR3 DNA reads TGTGCCAGCAGTTACTGGACCAGGGGTGCCCACGAGCAGTACTTC. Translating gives CASSYWTRGAHEQYF.

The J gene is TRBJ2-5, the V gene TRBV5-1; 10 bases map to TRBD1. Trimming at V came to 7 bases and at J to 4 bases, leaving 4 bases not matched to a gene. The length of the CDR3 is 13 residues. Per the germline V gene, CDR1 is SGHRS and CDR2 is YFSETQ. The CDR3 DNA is TGCGCCAGCGGGACAGGGGCAGGAGAGACCCAGTACTTC. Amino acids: CASGTGAGETQYF.

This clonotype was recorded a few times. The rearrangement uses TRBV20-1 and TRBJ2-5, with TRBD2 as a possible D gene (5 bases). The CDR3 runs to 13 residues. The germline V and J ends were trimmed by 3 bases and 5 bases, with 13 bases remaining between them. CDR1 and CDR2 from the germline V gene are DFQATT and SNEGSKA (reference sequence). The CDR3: CSASPGWRETQYF. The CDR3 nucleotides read TGCAGTGCTAGCCCGGGGTGGCGGGAGACCCAGTACTTC.

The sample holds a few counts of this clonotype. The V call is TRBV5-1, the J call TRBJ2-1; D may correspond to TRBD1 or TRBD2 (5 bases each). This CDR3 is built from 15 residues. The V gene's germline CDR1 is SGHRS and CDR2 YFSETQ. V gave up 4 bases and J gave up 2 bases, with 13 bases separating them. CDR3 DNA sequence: TGCGCCAGCAGCACCACCCAGGGACCCTACAATGAGCAGTTCTTC. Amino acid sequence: CASSTTQGPYNEQFF.

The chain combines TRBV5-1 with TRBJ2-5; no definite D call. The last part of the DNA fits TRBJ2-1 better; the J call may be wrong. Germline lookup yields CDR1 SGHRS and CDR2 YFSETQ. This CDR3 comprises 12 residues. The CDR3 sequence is CASSALVDEQFF. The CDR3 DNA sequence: TGCGCCAGCTCGGCCTTAGTTGATGAGCAGTTCTTC.